The sequence of this T cell receptor beta chain was determined in a study of radiation and T cells in renal cell carcinoma (dated by TCRdb to 2020 to 2021). The study in broad terms: The samples were drawn from a clinical trial, where primary renal cell carcinomas were treated with 15 Gy of stereotactic body radiation therapy and then removed by nephrectomy 4 weeks afterward. A total of around 50 samples underwent TCR beta sequencing, made up of some 26 tumors and roughly 27 peripheral blood samples. Across all 55 or so samples, 4,000,000 or so unique CDR3 nucleotide sequences, encoding 2,658,974 unique CDR3 amino acid sequences, were identified. Broad study findings and their caveats: In blood, the top tumor clonotypes increased between baseline and 2 weeks post-radiation and then shrank by 4 weeks, which suggests that tumor-resident clones expanded only transiently. Because no pretreatment tumor biopsies were available, whether clonotypes were present in the tumor at baseline could not be determined. Effects of radiation dose or scheduling on the TCR repertoire could not be addressed with the single-armed trial design. Blood repertoire dynamics were not followed beyond 4 weeks after treatment.

The time point label here, explained by the study, means: blood 2 weeks post-SBRT. The treatment or condition label corresponds to: 15 Gy SBRT to primary tumor, nephrectomy 4 weeks later. To track tumor-enriched clonotypes, serial peripheral blood was sampled from radiation-treated patients at baseline and at 2 weeks and 4 weeks after SBRT. Every patient's renal cell carcinoma showed clear cell pathology. The QIAamp DNA Blood Mini Kit (Qiagen) was used to prepare genomic DNA for TCR sequencing. The analyses included just those samples that passed every quality control check. As concerns this clone: Which antigen it targets is not known. No quality values exist for individual bases; no much larger clone is one base distant.

TCR beta libraries were generated from genomic DNA with the immunoSEQ kit, following the manufacturer's recommendations. Library preparation used a first multiplex PCR with proprietary primers, then a second PCR adding unique barcodes, with bead cleanups after each round. Each sample batch included a kit-provided positive control reaction and a negative control reaction. The final libraries were assessed on an Agilent 4200 TapeStation D1000 ScreenTape, pooled by volume, and quantified by qPCR. Sequencing was performed on an Illumina NextSeq500 using a MidOutput 150-cycle cartridge, with 156 Read1 cycles, 15 Index1 cycles, and the kit custom primers. The pooled library was loaded at 1.0 pM with about 20% PhiX control spiked in. As for how the authors treated the data: Vendor-processed data were analyzed in R, with a clonotype defined as all T cells sharing the same CDR3 nucleotide sequence. For clone abundance analyses, frequencies were normalized to the 10,000 most abundant clones per sample. Public T cell clones, which averaged fewer than five per sample, were removed prior to analysis. Tumor-enriched clonotypes and baseline blood-enriched clonotypes were defined as those with an abundance difference of at least 32-fold between compartments. A beta-binomial differential abundance model was applied to find clonotypes that expanded or contracted between blood time points. The Baroni-Urbani and Buser coefficient was used to measure tumor-blood repertoire similarity, and groups were compared with two-tailed Wilcoxon tests in R. The table was pulled from immuneACCESS by TCRdb, which kept in-frame rearrangements only. Such tables lose some clones; where checked, under half of the loss comes from unresolved V genes, and the rest has no known cause. V and J calls and clone size are copied from that table; D and trimming were computed from the DNA. This sample lists about 120,000 clones; around 82% were detected once. Together, the top ten hold 4.5% to 7% of the sample.

This clonotype was sampled from a man between 45 and 60 years old with renal cell carcinoma. The source was blood, collected from a patient whose treatment included radiotherapy and nephrectomy.

Read as DNA, the sequence is TGTGCCAGCGGTCCCTGGACGGGCGCAACTAATGAAAAACTGTTTTTT. It encodes CASGPWTGATNEKLFF. The receptor chain draws on TRBV7-9 and TRBJ1-4; no D gene call is confident. Looking up the germline V gene (reference sequence) yields CDR1 SEHNR and CDR2 FQNEAQ. The CDR3, cysteine through phenylalanine, is 16 amino acids long. The CDR3 DNA has 48 bases and is translated from base 1. V is pared back by 8 bases and J by 0 bases, with 16 bases lying between the germline termini.